One sample yielded the 23 T cell receptor beta chains listed below, sequenced in a study of blood T cell repertoires in COVID-19. Clones were read by immunoSEQ multiplex PCR, and TCRdb kept only the in-frame ones, dropping some. Among 250,000 or so clones listed, approximately 90% were seen once. The material sequenced was PBMCs or T cells enriched from blood (not recorded which). Receptors originate from a woman in her thirties with acute COVID-19.

Points on this clone: Different DNA sequences within this sample yield the same CDR3. V usage is TRBV5-6 and J usage is TRBJ2-1; weak D call: TRBD1 (6 bases). CDR3 size: 13 residues. V was pared by 5 bases and J by 4 bases, with 10 bases between. In germline, CDR1 is SGHDT, CDR2 YYEEEE. The CDR3 bases are TGTGCCAGCAGTCTCGACAGGTACAATGAGCAGTTCTTC. Protein: CASSLDRYNEQFF. The full variable domain, completed using reference TRBV5-6 and TRBJ2-1, is DAGVTQSPTHLIKTRGQQVTLRCSPKSGHDTVSWYQQALGQGPQFIFQYYEEEERQRGNFPDRFSGHQFPNYSSELNVNALLLGDSALYLCASSLDRYNEQFFGPGTRLTVL.

The rearrangement uses TRBV6-5 and TRBJ2-7; TRBD2 agrees at 7 bases. This CDR3 region has 13 residues. V gave up 6 bases and J gave up 6 bases; unmatched junction bases: 8. In germline, CDR1 is MNHEY, CDR2 SVGAGI. CDR3 in DNA: TGTGCCAGCAGCCGACTAGCAGTACCCGAGCAGTACTTC. This sequence encodes CASSRLAVPEQYF.

This clone has only one observation. This chain links TRBV6-5 with TRBJ1-2, with unresolved D. This CDR3 is 12 amino acids long. Trimming cost V 4 bases and J 8 bases, with 11 bases left between them. Germline lookup yields CDR1 MNHEY and CDR2 SVGAGI. DNA for the CDR3: TGTGCCAGCAGTTTGATCCAAGCCGGCTACACCTTC. Protein product: CASSLIQAGYTF.

The chain uses TRBV19 and TRBJ2-5, with D unresolved. The germline V gene encodes CDR1 LNHDA and CDR2 SQIVND (reference sequence). The length of the CDR3 is 15 residues. Between the trimmed V and J ends, which lost 10 bases and 2 bases, there was a span of 20 bases. The CDR3 loop reads CATTKNSAGQETQYF. CDR3 coding DNA: TGTGCCACCACTAAGAACTCCGCCGGGCAAGAGACCCAGTACTTC.

The genes are TRBV30 and TRBJ1-4, with D perhaps TRBD1 (5 bases). Germline CDR1 and CDR2: GTSNPN and SVGIG (reference sequence). V lost 5 bases and J 10 bases, leaving 8 bases between the germline ends. The CDR3 has 10 residues. The CDR3 reads CAWGAAKLFF. In DNA form, the CDR3 reads TGTGCCTGGGGGGCCGCAAAACTGTTTTTT.

The rearrangement joins TRBV9 to TRBJ2-3; TRBD2 matches at 13 bases. V was pared by 2 bases and J by 5 bases, with 2 bases of the junction left unmatched. From germline, CDR1 is SGDLS and CDR2 YYNGEE. This CDR3 is built from 15 residues. The CDR3 region is CASSVGTSGKDTQYF. The CDR3 nucleotides are TGTGCCAGCAGCGTGGGGACTAGCGGGAAAGATACGCAGTATTTT.

This clone has just one count. This sequence joins TRBV19 and TRBJ2-5, with 8 positions matching TRBD2. The CDR3 length is 14 residues. From germline, CDR1 is LNHDA and CDR2 SQIVND (reference sequence). V gave up 0 bases and J gave up 3 bases; unmatched junction bases: 0. The CDR3 protein is CASSIEAGEETQYF. CDR3 bases: TGTGCCAGTAGTATAGAAGCGGGAGAAGAGACCCAGTACTTC. The whole variable domain, remainder taken from reference TRBV19 and TRBJ2-5, is DGGITQSPKYLFRKEGQNVTLSCEQNLNHDAMYWYRQDPGQGLRLIYYSQIVNDFQKGDIAEGYSVSREKKESFPLTVTSAQKNPTAFYLCASSIEAGEETQYFGPGTRLLVL.

The V and J genes are TRBV28 and TRBJ2-2; TRBD2 aligns across 7 bases. Looked up from germline, CDR1 is MDHEN and CDR2 is SYDVKM. This CDR3 comprises 16 residues. The ends lost 3 bases at V and 2 bases at J; junction bases unmatched: 6. CDR3 in amino acids: CASSFWASGNTGELFF. For the CDR3, the DNA is TGTGCCAGCAGTTTTTGGGCTAGCGGAAACACCGGGGAGCTGTTTTTT.

The chain combines TRBV28 with TRBJ1-3, with D possibly matching TRBD1 (5 bases). In germline, CDR1 is MDHEN, CDR2 SYDVKM. This CDR3 comprises 16 residues. The V end lost 3 bases, the J end lost 2 bases, and 14 bases lay between the germline ends. The CDR3 DNA is TGTGCCAGCAGTTTTCCCGCAGGGCAGCCTGGAAACACCATATATTTT. This translates into CASSFPAGQPGNTIYF.

This chain uses TRBV11-2 with TRBJ2-7; 9 bases fit TRBD1. J was trimmed by 5 bases and V by 3 bases; bases with no gene match: 11. This CDR3 region has 16 residues. Looked up from germline, CDR1 is SGHAT and CDR2 is FQNNGV. The CDR3: CASSFTSGQGFNEQYF. CDR3 nucleotide sequence: TGTGCCAGCAGCTTTACCTCGGGACAGGGTTTCAACGAGCAGTACTTC.

DNA for the CDR3: TGCAGTGCTAGTCGTAGGACAGGGGTTAATTCACCCCTCCACTTT. Amino acids: CSASRRTGVNSPLHF. V gene TRBV20-1 combines with J gene TRBJ1-6; 9 bases are a match to TRBD1. CDR3 size: 15 residues. CDR1 and CDR2 (germline): DFQATT, SNEGSKA (reference sequence). The V segment lost 3 bases and the J segment 6 bases; nucleotides outside the gene matches: 6.

This sequence joins TRBV19 and TRBJ2-3; 8 nucleotides align to TRBD1. Germline V gene sequence: CDR1 LNHDA, CDR2 SQIVND (reference sequence). The V segment lost 3 bases and the J segment 3 bases; nucleotides outside the gene matches: 5. The CDR3 contains 15 residues. CDR3 protein: CASSIYGQGTDTQYF. The CDR3 DNA is TGTGCCAGTAGTATTTACGGACAGGGAACAGATACGCAGTATTTT. The full variable domain, its missing parts supplied by reference TRBV19 and TRBJ2-3, is DGGITQSPKYLFRKEGQNVTLSCEQNLNHDAMYWYRQDPGQGLRLIYYSQIVNDFQKGDIAEGYSVSREKKESFPLTVTSAQKNPTAFYLCASSIYGQGTDTQYFGPGTRLTVL.

This rearrangement joins TRBV27 to TRBJ1-2; 7 nucleotides agree with TRBD1. V shed 5 bases and J 4 bases; nucleotides not matched to a gene: 19. This CDR3 has 18 amino acids. The germline CDR1 and CDR2 sequences are MNHEY and SMNVEV (reference sequence). The CDR3 region is CASSTLRDRPSTGYGYTF. As DNA, the CDR3 is TGTGCCAGCAGTACCCTCCGGGACAGACCCAGTACCGGCTATGGCTACACCTTC.

There are a few counts of this clone. The CDR3 loop reads CASSKERRSIGSGIYNEQFF. CDR3 coding DNA: TGTGCCAGCAGCAAAGAGAGGAGATCCATCGGTAGCGGGATCTACAATGAGCAGTTCTTC. V usage is TRBV21-1 and J usage is TRBJ2-1; whether TRBD2, the table's D call, matches the DNA was not checked. TRBV21-1 is designated a pseudogene. The CDR3 consists of 20 residues.

The rearrangement joins TRBV13 to TRBJ2-3; 10 bases are shared with TRBD2. From germline, CDR1 is PRHDT and CDR2 FYEKMQ (reference sequence). V lost 5 bases, J lost 5 bases, and 13 bases stayed unmatched. The CDR3 has 17 amino acids. The CDR3 loop is CASSGGGLAKEGDTQYF. The CDR3 region has the DNA TGTGCCAGCAGCGGGGGGGGACTAGCGAAAGAGGGAGATACGCAGTATTTT.

Here the CDR3 reads CASRRNNNEQFF. The CDR3 DNA is TGTGCCAGCCGGCGGAACAACAATGAGCAGTTCTTC. The V call is TRBV2, the J call TRBJ2-1; D is undetermined. Germline V CDR1 and CDR2: SNHLY, FYNNEI. This CDR3 has 12 residues. Trimming removed 8 bases at V and 5 bases at J, with 10 bases between.

This clone was detected only once. The rearrangement links TRBV27 to TRBJ2-1; TRBD2 might be the D (6 bases). This CDR3 is built from 15 residues. Germline V gives CDR1 MNHEY, CDR2 SMNVEV (reference sequence). The germline V and J ends were trimmed by 2 bases and 6 bases, with 14 bases remaining between them. CDR3 protein: CASSLAGPSGNEQFF. CDR3 nucleotide sequence: TGTGCCAGCAGTTTAGCGGGACCCTCTGGCAATGAGCAGTTCTTC.

The V and J genes are TRBV25-1 and TRBJ1-2; D not resolved. This CDR3 is built from 14 residues. V was clipped by 2 bases and J by 8 bases, with 15 bases between them. In germline, CDR1 is MGHDK, CDR2 SYGVNS. The CDR3 region has the DNA TGTGCCAGCAGTGAAATCACCCGGACTCAAGGCTACACCTTC. Amino acid sequence: CASSEITRTQGYTF.

V and J are TRBV7-2 and TRBJ2-3; TRBD2 matches at 10 bases. The V segment lost 3 bases and the J segment 3 bases; nucleotides outside the gene matches: 6. This CDR3 region has 16 residues. The germline V gene encodes CDR1 SGHTA and CDR2 FQGNSA. Here the CDR3 reads CASSLASGSGTDTQYF. The CDR3 DNA sequence: TGTGCCAGCAGCTTGGCTAGCGGGAGTGGGACAGATACGCAGTATTTT.

The chain links TRBV19 to TRBJ2-6; the match to TRBD1 covers 7 bases. Unmatched junction bases numbered 15, after V lost 4 bases and J lost 3 bases. CDR3 length: 19 residues. Germline lookup yields CDR1 LNHDA and CDR2 SQIVND (reference sequence). The CDR3 coding sequence is TGTGCCAGTAGTAAACCCGCCGGGACAGTCTTTTTTGGGGCCAACGTCCTGACTTTC. Translated: CASSKPAGTVFFGANVLTF.

The chain combines TRBV19 with TRBJ2-7; 7 positions match TRBD1. The germline V gene encodes CDR1 LNHDA and CDR2 SQIVND (reference sequence). The CDR3 has 14 amino acids. The V gene end was trimmed by 5 bases and the J gene end by 4 bases; junction bases not matched to a gene: 8. The CDR3 DNA sequence: TGTGCCAGTAGTCACCGGGACAGTATATACGAGCAGTACTTC. It encodes CASSHRDSIYEQYF.

The chain is built from TRBV14 and TRBJ1-1, with TRBD1 matching over 8 bases. The ends lost 0 bases at V and 1 base at J; junction bases unmatched: 4. The CDR3 is made up of 16 amino acids. Germline assignment: CDR1 SGHDN and CDR2 FVKESK. CDR3 protein: CASSQDSGTGNTEAFF. DNA for the CDR3: TGTGCCAGCAGCCAAGACTCCGGGACAGGGAACACTGAAGCTTTCTTT.

The rearrangement uses TRBV7-2 and TRBJ1-4, with TRBD1 matching 9 bases. Trimming cost V 5 bases and J 3 bases; bases outside gene matches: 10. Germline V gene lookup returns CDR1 SGHTA and CDR2 FQGNSA. The CDR3 has 17 amino acids. The CDR3 coding sequence is TGTGCCAGCAGCGGCGGAACAGGGGGCTCGGCTAATGAAAAACTGTTTTTT. Encoded protein: CASSGGTGGSANEKLFF.